This T cell receptor beta chain was documented in a study of blood T cells in healthy people across ages. Through a sample-barcoded 5' primer and a J-beta primer mix, a second PCR was run for about 6 to 12 cycles. TCRdb fed the 5' RACE reads into MiXCR, producing one record per CDR3 protein. Altogether around 1,500,000 distinct CDR3 sequences are present, roughly 27% being singletons, with the ten largest covering 7.7%. This CDR3 has 14 residues. The germline CDR1 and CDR2 sequences are SGHTA and FQGTGA. Trimming took 2 bases from V and 6 from J, leaving 11 bases between them. There are a few counts of this clonotype.

This chain connects TRBV7-3 to TRBJ1-5; D is unclear. The sample was blood. The sequence derives from a woman in her 30s in good health. In DNA, the CDR3 is TGTGCCAGCAGCTTAGGGGATATGTGTCAGCCCCAGCATTTT. Residues: CASSLGDMCQPQHF. The full variable domain, with the rest looked up from reference TRBV7-3 and TRBJ1-5, is GAGVSQTPSNKVTEKGKYVELRCDPISGHTALYWYRQSLGQGPEFLIYFQGTGAADDSGLPNDRFFAVRPEGSVSTLKIQRTERGDSAVYLCASSLGDMCQPQHFGDGTRLSIL.